The 9 T cell receptor beta chains listed next were all sequenced from one sample in a study of blood T cells in healthy people across ages. Primed by a sample-barcoded 5' primer and a J-beta primer mix, a second PCR proceeded for roughly 6 to 12 cycles. TCRdb re-called the 5' RACE reads through MiXCR, storing one row per CDR3 protein. The table shows some 1.6 million distinct CDR3 sequences, with around 36% occurring only once. The sample was blood. Source of these receptors: a woman in her twenties or thirties in good health.

Concerning this clonotype: This sequence may be a read error, since a much larger clone differs from it by one base. The rearrangement uses TRBV20-1 and TRBJ2-7; tentative D call: TRBD2 (6 bases). Germline V lookup: CDR1 DFQATT, CDR2 SNEGSKA (reference sequence). The CDR3 totals 14 residues. The CDR3 loop is CSAGDLWGAYEQYF. The CDR3 DNA reads as TGCAGTGCTGGAGATCTGTGGGGGGCCTACGAGCAGTACTTC.

The genes are TRBV7-3 and TRBJ2-2; D not resolved. Germline lookup yields CDR1 SGHTA and CDR2 FQGTGA. The CDR3 is made up of 15 amino acids. V shed 5 bases and J shed 3 bases, with 13 bases lying between them. The CDR3, as DNA: TGTGCCAGCAGCCAAGACTCCGCGGACACCGGGGAGCTGTTTTTT. It encodes CASSQDSADTGELFF.

This chain links TRBV4-1 with TRBJ1-1; D unclear. V shed 0 bases and J shed 1 base, with 9 bases lying between them. CDR1 MGHRA and CDR2 YSYEKL come from the germline V gene. This CDR3 contains 15 residues. The CDR3 here is CASSQEERRNTEAFF. CDR3 bases: TGCGCCAGCAGCCAAGAAGAACGGAGGAACACTGAAGCTTTCTTT.

The J gene is TRBJ1-2, the V gene TRBV29-1; 9 nucleotides line up with TRBD1. The CDR3 runs 13 residues. Germline CDR1 and CDR2: SQVTM and ANQGSEA. J was trimmed by 8 bases and V by 6 bases; bases with no gene match: 10. CDR3 in amino acids: CSVCTQGASGYTF. CDR3 DNA: TGCAGCGTCTGCACACAGGGGGCGTCCGGCTACACCTTC.

The genes are TRBV7-2 and TRBJ2-5; D is possibly TRBD2 (5 bases). CDR1 and CDR2 (germline): SGHTA, FQGNSA. The CDR3 loop spans 14 amino acids. V was trimmed by 4 bases and J by 7 bases, leaving 16 bases between them. This CDR3 reads CASSSRRDRATQYF. The CDR3 DNA sequence: TGTGCCAGCAGCTCCCGTCGGGATAGAGCGACCCAGTACTTC.

The chain uses TRBV5-6 and TRBJ1-2; the D gene is possibly TRBD1 (6 bases). The germline V gene has CDR1 SGHDT and CDR2 YYEEEE. V was pared by 2 bases and J by 5 bases, with 13 bases between. The CDR3 has 14 residues. For the CDR3, the DNA is TGTGCCAGCAGCTTAATTGAGGGGGAGTATGGCTACACCTTC. Its protein product is CASSLIEGEYGYTF. Full variable domain (missing parts from reference TRBV5-6 and TRBJ1-2): DAGVTQSPTHLIKTRGQQVTLRCSPKSGHDTVSWYQQALGQGPQFIFQYYEEEERQRGNFPDRFSGHQFPNYSSELNVNALLLGDSALYLCASSLIEGEYGYTFGSGTRLTVV.

This clonotype showed up just a few times. This CDR3 reads CASSEQGENGYTF. The CDR3 nucleotides read TGCGCCAGCAGCGAACAGGGGGAAAATGGCTACACCTTC. The chain carries TRBV5-1 and TRBJ1-2; 8 bases align to TRBD1. Germline CDR1 reads SGHRS; CDR2 reads YFSETQ. This CDR3 has 13 residues. The trim removed 4 bases at V and 6 bases at J, leaving 5 bases unmatched.

This clonotype came up a few times. The V call is TRBV4-2, the J call TRBJ1-1; tentatively, D is TRBD1 (6 bases). V shed 1 base and J shed 7 bases, with 13 bases lying between them. Germline lookup yields CDR1 LGHNA and CDR2 YNFKEQ. The CDR3 covers 14 residues. The CDR3 nucleotides read TGTGCCAGCAGCCAAGGGGGGCTCGATGGTGAAGCTTTCTTT. Encoded protein: CASSQGGLDGEAFF.

This clonotype was observed a few times. The genes are TRBV5-6 and TRBJ2-1; TRBD1 agrees at 9 bases. From germline, CDR1 is SGHDT and CDR2 YYEEEE. The V and J ends lost 3 bases and 4 bases, in that order; junction bases with no gene match: 11. This CDR3 has 17 residues. The CDR3 DNA follows: TGTGCCAGCAGCTCAACCACAGGGGGCGGGGAATACAATGAGCAGTTCTTC. The encoded protein is CASSSTTGGGEYNEQFF.